A selection of T cell receptor beta chains follows, all from one sample in a study of blood T cell repertoires in COVID-19. The data were produced by immunoSEQ multiplex PCR, yet TCRdb's version contains in-frame clones alone and is incomplete. The sample lists around 100,000 clones, approximately 80% occurring once. The sequencing sample was made of peripheral blood. The source of these receptors is a man aged 50 to 60 with active or convalescent COVID-19. The CDR3 runs from the conserved cysteine through the conserved F or W. The D gene is left open where the match is weak. For some rows the clone size is stated as once, few or many, or as a class when expanded; others skip it.

v_call,d_call,j_call,clone_size,cdr3_nt,cdr3_aa
TRBV6-4,.,TRBJ1-6,.,TGTGCCAGCAGTGACTTTGGGATGGACACAGAAGCGCATTCACCCCTCCACTTT,CASSDFGMDTEAHSPLHF
TRBV7-8,.,TRBJ2-1,few,TGTGCCAGCAGCTTTGGAGGAGGAGCGGTCTCCTACAATGAGCAGTTCTTC,CASSFGGGAVSYNEQFF
TRBV3-1/TRBV3-2,.,TRBJ1-4,.,TGTGCCAGCAGCCAAATGGCCGGGATTGGTGAAAAACTGTTTTTT,CASSQMAGIGEKLFF
TRBV7-3,.,TRBJ1-1,.,TGTGCCAGCAGCGGCAGGAAGAACACTGAAGCTTTCTTT,CASSGRKNTEAFF
TRBV4-1,TRBD2,TRBJ2-1,.,TGCGCCAGCAGCCGATCACTAGCGGAAGATTACAATGAGCAGTTCTTC,CASSRSLAEDYNEQFF
TRBV21-1,.,TRBJ1-2,once,TGTGCCAGCAGCAAAGATGAGGGGGCGGGGTATGGCTACACCTTC,CASSKDEGAGYGYTF
TRBV13,TRBD1,TRBJ1-3,.,TGTGCCAGCAGCCGGCCCGGGACAGACTCTGGAAACACCATATATTTT,CASSRPGTDSGNTIYF
TRBV7-6,.,TRBJ2-2,.,TGTGCCAGCAGCTTGGCTCTGGGGGGGGCAGCCAACACCGGGGAGCTGTTTTTT,CASSLALGGAANTGELFF
TRBV12-3/TRBV12-4,.,TRBJ2-3,once,TGTGCCAGCAGTTTAATGGCCCATACGCAGTATTTT,CASSLMAHTQYF
TRBV30,TRBD2,TRBJ2-1,.,TGTGCCTGGAGTGGGCTAGCGGGGTACAATGAGCAGTTCTTC,CAWSGLAGYNEQFF
TRBV5-8,TRBD1,TRBJ1-6,.,TGTGCCAGCAGCTTGGCCTATACGACCGGACAGGGGTGGAATTCACCCCTCCACTTT,CASSLAYTTGQGWNSPLHF
TRBV14,.,TRBJ2-7,.,TGTGCATCCACCCGGAGGAGGGGCTACGAGCAGTACTTC,CASTRRRGYEQYF
TRBV24-1,TRBD2,TRBJ2-1,.,TGTGCCACCAGTGACGCGGGGGGTGGCGGGAGGGCCGGCAATGAGCAGTTCTTC,CATSDAGGGGRAGNEQFF
TRBV5-6,TRBD1,TRBJ1-5,few,TGTGCCAGCAGCCCTTCGGGACAGCTGTATCAGCCCCAGCATTTT,CASSPSGQLYQPQHF
TRBV11-3,.,TRBJ1-2,.,TGTGCCAGCAGCCTTGATGCGGGGAAAGGAGGTGGCTACACCTTC,CASSLDAGKGGGYTF
TRBV28,TRBD1,TRBJ1-1,.,TGTGCCAGCAGTATCGCAGGGGGCAAGAACACTGAAGCTTTCTTT,CASSIAGGKNTEAFF
TRBV5-4,.,TRBJ1-5,.,TGTGCCAGCAGCTTTCAAGGGAGGGATCAGCCCCAGCATTTT,CASSFQGRDQPQHF
TRBV2,.,TRBJ2-5,once,TGTGCCAGCAACTACCAAGAGACCCAGTACTTC,CASNYQETQYF
TRBV27,TRBD1,TRBJ2-7,.,TGTGCCAGCAGTGGCCGACAGGGGGCGGGATACGAGCAGTACTTC,CASSGRQGAGYEQYF
TRBV5-6,.,TRBJ2-1,.,TGTGCCAGCAGCTTCTACTCGCTCTACAATGAGCAGTTCTTC,CASSFYSLYNEQFF
TRBV29-1,.,TRBJ1-3,.,TGCAGCGTTGCCGGGACAAATGGAAACACCATATATTTT,CSVAGTNGNTIYF
TRBV6-5,TRBD2,TRBJ2-7,.,TGTGCCAGCAGTTACTCGGGGACTAGAGGCGAGCAGTACTTC,CASSYSGTRGEQYF
TRBV11-2,.,TRBJ1-2,.,TGTGCCAGCAGCCACCCCAGCTATGGCTACACCTTC,CASSHPSYGYTF
TRBV6-1,.,TRBJ1-4,once,TGTGCCAGCAGTGAACGCCAGGGGATTGGTGAAAAACTGTTTTTT,CASSERQGIGEKLFF
TRBV9,TRBD1,TRBJ2-3,few,TGTGCCAGCAGCGCCAACAGGGGTACGCAGTATTTT,CASSANRGTQYF
TRBV11-2,.,TRBJ1-2,.,TGTGCCAGCAGCTTAGCCCAGGGGCTGGACTATGGCTACACCTTC,CASSLAQGLDYGYTF
TRBV25-1,TRBD2,TRBJ2-7,.,TGTGCCAGCAGTCCTCAACTAGCGGGAGCTTACGAGCAGTACTTC,CASSPQLAGAYEQYF
TRBV19,TRBD1,TRBJ2-7,.,TGTGCCAGTAGTCCCAAAGGACAGGGTCGCAACGAGCAGTACTTC,CASSPKGQGRNEQYF
TRBV27,.,TRBJ1-2,.,TGTGCCAGCAGTTTTCGTCAGGGGAGTTCTAACTATGGCTACACCTTC,CASSFRQGSSNYGYTF
TRBV4-1,TRBD1,TRBJ2-7,few,TGCGCCAGCAGCCAAGCCCAGGGGGCAGCCTACGAGCAGTACTTC,CASSQAQGAAYEQYF
TRBV11-3,.,TRBJ2-1,.,TGTGCCAGCAGCTCCCAACTGGACAATGAGCAGTTCTTC,CASSSQLDNEQFF
TRBV19,TRBD2,TRBJ2-1,.,TGTGCCACAGAGCGGGGATACAATGAGCAGTTCTTC,CATERGYNEQFF
TRBV2,.,TRBJ1-5,.,TGTGCCAGCAAACAGGGATCGGCGGGCAATCAGCCCCAGCATTTT,CASKQGSAGNQPQHF
TRBV5-1,.,TRBJ2-7,.,TGCGCCAGCAGCTTGGGCCAGGGGGGCGAGCAGTACTTC,CASSLGQGGEQYF
TRBV15,.,TRBJ1-3,once,TGTGCCACCAGCCCGGCTGCCCGGGACATATCAGGAAACACCATATATTTT,CATSPAARDISGNTIYF
TRBV14,.,TRBJ2-7,.,TGTGCCAGCAGCCTCGCACCGGGCTACGAGCAGTACTTC,CASSLAPGYEQYF
TRBV24-1,TRBD1,TRBJ2-4,.,TGTGCCACCAGTGTCGGGACAGGGGGAAACATTCAGTACTTC,CATSVGTGGNIQYF
TRBV5-1,.,TRBJ1-3,once,TGCGCCAGCAGCGGAGGGGATCCTGGAAACACCATATATTTT,CASSGGDPGNTIYF
TRBV21-1,.,TRBJ1-1,.,TGTGCCAGCAGCAATTTTCACCACAGGACCGCTTATGAAGCTTTCTTT,CASSNFHHRTAYEAFF
TRBV12-3/TRBV12-4,.,TRBJ2-5,.,TGTGCCAGCAGCCGGGACTTACAAGAGACCCAGTACTTC,CASSRDLQETQYF
TRBV10-1,.,TRBJ2-7,few,TGCGCCAGCAGTGAGTCAACCAGGGGCCTCTCCTACGAGCAGTACTTC,CASSESTRGLSYEQYF
TRBV13,TRBD1,TRBJ1-2,.,TGTGCCAGCAGCTCCAGCCGGGACAGACAGCGGAACACCTTC,CASSSSRDRQRNTF
TRBV28,TRBD1,TRBJ1-2,.,TGTGCCAGCAGTCGCTCGGACAGGAGGAGTGGCTACACCTTC,CASSRSDRRSGYTF
TRBV9,.,TRBJ2-1,.,TGTGCCAGCAGCGTAGGCAGCTACAATGAGCAGTTCTTC,CASSVGSYNEQFF
TRBV6-1,.,TRBJ1-5,few,TGTGCCAGCAGTGAACTCGGGAAGGGCCACTTAAGCAATCAGCCCCAGCATTTT,CASSELGKGHLSNQPQHF